The sequence of this TCR beta chain was determined in a study of T cells in Graves' hyperthyroidism and ophthalmopathy. Overall study context: At initial diagnosis, before any treatment had begun, peripheral blood was obtained.

V lost 4 bases to trimming and J lost 2 bases; unmatched junction nucleotides: 3. The V gene's germline CDR1 is SGDLS and CDR2 YYNGEE. The CDR3 has 15 residues. TCR beta CDR3 region amplification was performed from RNA transcripts. Using the HTBI primer set, a first-round RT-PCR was run on the TCR CDR3. One entry per CDR3 protein results from TCRdb running MiXCR on the multiplex PCR reads. The sample lists fewer than 900,000 distinct CDR3 sequences, over 15% occurring once. Newly diagnosed patients aged 18 to 65 had hyperthyroidism of under 2 months' duration. Material: blood. The chain is built from TRBV9 and TRBJ2-5, with 12 bases aligning to TRBD2. The sequence was obtained from a woman aged 45-60 years with Graves' hyperthyroidism that later progressed to Graves' ophthalmopathy. The CDR3 DNA reads TGTGCCAGCAGCACTGGGACTAGCGGGCAAGAGACCCAGTACTTC. It translates to CASSTGTSGQETQYF.